This T cell receptor beta chain was identified in a study of cytomegalovirus exposure and HLA in healthy donors. Overall study results and limits: Reported results showed that the classifier diagnosed cytomegalovirus status with high specificity and sensitivity. A few chains tied to CMV proved CMV antigen-specific in vitro.

Trimming removed 7 bases from V and 2 bases from J, with 12 bases in between. Germline V gene lookup returns CDR1 MNHNS and CDR2 SASEGT. This CDR3 has 14 amino acids. The table came from immunoSEQ multiplex PCR; TCRdb's copy has only in-frame clones and leaves some out. The sample comprises 160,000 or so clones, around nine tenths of which are singletons, and roughly 3% rests with the top ten. Notes on this clone: Antigen: not known.

The gene calls are TRBV6-1 and TRBJ1-5; the D gene is possibly TRBD1 (6 bases). This TCR derives from a man aged 18 to 30 in good health and CMV-seropositive. The specimen was PBMCs. For the CDR3, the DNA is TGTGCCAGCACCCAAAGACAGGGCAATCAGCCCCAGCATTTT. Residues: CASTQRQGNQPQHF.